This passage covers 31 T cell receptor beta chains from one sample sequenced in a study of T cells in Graves' hyperthyroidism and ophthalmopathy. Authors of the study amplified TCR beta CDR3 regions from RNA transcripts. A first-round RT-PCR of the TCR CDR3 used the HTBI primer set. MiXCR, run by TCRdb on the multiplex PCR reads, gives a single entry per CDR3 protein. The table includes over 650,000 distinct CDR3 sequences, 45% detected once. Sequencing used peripheral blood or thyroid tissue (not recorded which). Receptor source: an adult man with Graves' disease, either hyperthyroidism or ophthalmopathy (not recorded which).

This sequence joins TRBV12-3 or TRBV12-4 and TRBJ1-5, with TRBD1 identical over 7 bases. The CDR3 has 15 residues. Unmatched junction bases numbered 6, after V lost 5 bases and J lost 2 bases. The CDR3 loop is CASSGDRVGNQPQHF. CDR3 coding DNA: TGTGCCAGCAGTGGTGACAGGGTCGGCAATCAGCCCCAGCATTTT.

Details on this clonotype: A much larger clone is a single base away; this may be a read error. V usage is TRBV7-2 and J usage is TRBJ2-7; 12 positions match TRBD2. V gave up 5 bases and J gave up 1 base; unmatched junction bases: 3. The CDR3 runs 15 residues. The germline gives CDR1 SGHTA, CDR2 FQGNSA. The CDR3 spells CTSSPGLAGSYEQYF. The CDR3 bases are TGTACCAGCAGCCCCGGACTAGCGGGGTCCTACGAGCAGTACTTC.

The gene calls are TRBV25-1 and TRBJ2-5, with 14 bases that match TRBD2. Germline V gene sequence: CDR1 MGHDK, CDR2 SYGVNS. V gave up 11 bases and J gave up 2 bases; unmatched junction bases: 7. CDR3 length: 15 amino acids. The CDR3 sequence is CAWSRLAGGQETQYF. For the CDR3, the DNA is TGTGCCTGGAGTCGACTAGCGGGGGGGCAAGAGACCCAGTACTTC.

This clonotype was observed at least ten times. V and J are TRBV29-1 and TRBJ1-3, with D tentatively TRBD1 (6 bases). V was clipped by 6 bases and J by 4 bases, with 13 bases between them. CDR3 length: 13 amino acids. Germline CDR1 reads SQVTM; CDR2 reads ANQGSEA. In DNA form, the CDR3 reads TGCAGCGTGACACCGGGACAAGGAAACACCATATATTTT. Residues: CSVTPGQGNTIYF.

The gene calls are TRBV6-1 and TRBJ1-1; TRBD1 agrees at 7 bases. The CDR3 covers 14 residues. CDR1 is MNHNS, CDR2 SASEGT, per germline. The V gene end was trimmed by 0 bases and the J gene end by 4 bases; junction bases not matched to a gene: 2. The CDR3 here is CASSEARQGTEAFF. CDR3 DNA sequence: TGTGCCAGCAGTGAAGCTCGACAGGGCACTGAAGCTTTCTTT.

A word on this clonotype: This sequence may be a read error, since a much larger clone differs from it by one base. V usage is TRBV7-9 and J usage is TRBJ1-6; D remains ambiguous. The germline V gene encodes CDR1 SEHNR and CDR2 FQNEAQ (reference sequence). The CDR3 has 14 amino acids. The CDR3 is CVSSLALRGYPLHF. The CDR3 DNA reads TGTGTCAGCAGCTTAGCGCTTCGGGGATATCCCCTCCACTTT.

With respect to this clonotype: Compared with germline, one end of the junction differs, possibly owing to a read error. The rearrangement links TRBV10-3 to TRBJ1-2, with 7 bases that match TRBD1. Germline CDR1 and CDR2: ENHRY and SYGVKD. The CDR3 is made up of 14 amino acids. In nucleotides, the CDR3 is TGTGCCAGCAGTTTAGCCTCGACAGGGTTAGGGAACACCTTC. It encodes CASSLASTGLGNTF.

The chain couples TRBV12-3 or TRBV12-4 to TRBJ1-6; D remains ambiguous. The CDR3 runs to 15 residues. V lost 5 bases to trimming and J lost 7 bases, with 15 bases between them. The chain's CDR3 is CASSRRTDQNSPLHF. The CDR3 DNA reads TGTGCCAGCAGTAGAAGGACGGATCAAAATTCACCCCTCCACTTT.

This clonotype was seen a handful of times. The chain is built from TRBV7-8 and TRBJ1-1, with D perhaps TRBD1 (5 bases). The germline V and J ends were trimmed by 6 bases and 3 bases, with 20 bases remaining between them. This CDR3 has 16 residues. From germline, CDR1 is SGHVS and CDR2 FQNEAQ. The DNA for the CDR3 is TGTGCCAGCAGTCCCACCCTTTTGACAGTATACACTGAAGCTTTCTTT. It is translated as CASSPTLLTVYTEAFF.

This sequence joins TRBV25-1 and TRBJ1-4; 9 bases match TRBD1. Germline V gene data show CDR1 as MGHDK and CDR2 as SYGVNS. V lost 5 bases, J lost 7 bases, and 8 bases stayed unmatched. The CDR3 consists of 15 residues. The CDR3 spells CASSTVQGAGEKLFF. For the CDR3, the DNA is TGTGCCAGCAGTACGGTACAGGGGGCGGGTGAAAAACTGTTTTTT.

This clonotype has ten or more counts. CDR3 in amino acids: CATSSTTAGYTF. The CDR3 bases are TGTGCCACTTCATCTACAACGGCAGGCTACACCTTC. This chain links TRBV6-5 with TRBJ1-2; D not resolved. V lost 10 bases to trimming and J lost 8 bases, with 17 bases between them. The CDR3 length is 12 residues. Germline CDR1 MNHEY, CDR2 SVGAGI.

The chain couples TRBV10-3 to TRBJ2-5, with a tentative D call TRBD2 (5 bases). The CDR3 totals 14 residues. Germline-derived CDR1 and CDR2 are ENHRY and SYGVKD. V lost 3 bases, J lost 5 bases, and 13 bases lay in between. The CDR3 region is CAISDVGSGETQYF. The CDR3 nucleotides read TGTGCCATCAGTGACGTTGGGAGCGGCGAGACCCAGTACTTC.

This clonotype has at least ten counts. The rearrangement joins TRBV7-9 to TRBJ2-7, with D possibly matching TRBD1 (5 bases). Germline lookup yields CDR1 SEHNR and CDR2 FQNEAQ (reference sequence). CDR3 length: 13 residues. V was trimmed by 4 bases and J by 2 bases, leaving 9 bases between them. In DNA form, the CDR3 reads TGTGCCAGCAGCTCGGACACAACCTACGAGCAGTACTTC. Its protein is CASSSDTTYEQYF.

Turning to this clonotype: This may stem from a read error, because a much larger clone lies one nucleotide away. The chain is built from TRBV9 and TRBJ2-5, with D possibly called TRBD1 or TRBD2 (5 bases each). The CDR3 runs 12 residues. Germline CDR1 SGDLS, CDR2 YYNGEE. V was cut by 3 bases and J by 6 bases, with 9 bases left in between. CDR3 coding DNA: TGTGCCAGCAGCGCCGGGACGCAGACCCAGTACTTC. Encoded protein: CASSAGTQTQYF.

As for this clonotype: One base away lies a much larger clone, so this may be a sequencing read error. The conserved phenylalanine or tryptophan normally closing the CDR3 is absent here, so this likely arose from a read error. V usage is TRBV29-1 and J usage is TRBJ1-2, with D perhaps TRBD1 (5 bases). Trimming shortened V by 3 bases and J by 4 bases, and 12 bases separated the two germline ends. Germline V lookup: CDR1 SQVTM, CDR2 ANQGSEA. This CDR3 contains 13 residues. CDR3 amino acids: CSVERAGSYGYTL. CDR3 nucleotide sequence: TGCAGCGTTGAGAGGGCAGGGAGCTATGGCTACACCCTC.

About this clonotype: At one boundary the junction diverges from the germline segment, which might be a read error. CDR3: CASSLRTGVWTEAF. The DNA of the CDR3 is TGTGCCAGCAGCTTAAGGACAGGGGTTTGGACTGAAGCTTTC. This chain connects TRBV7-2 to TRBJ2-6, with 9 bases aligning to TRBD1. Germline lookup yields CDR1 SGHTA and CDR2 FQGNSA. The CDR3 sequence is 14 residues long.

This clonotype was seen once. V is TRBV5-1 and J is TRBJ1-2; D not certain. The V end was cut by 7 bases, the J end by 8 bases, with 24 bases between. CDR3 length: 15 residues. Looked up from germline, CDR1 is SGHRS and CDR2 is YFSETQ. The CDR3 DNA reads as TGCGCCAGCGCGGCGGGAGTACCCTCCATTGTCGGCTACACCTTC. Translating it yields CASAAGVPSIVGYTF. Full variable domain (missing parts from reference TRBV5-1 and TRBJ1-2): KAGVTQTPRYLIKTRGQQVTLSCSPISGHRSVSWYQQTPGQGLQFLFEYFSETQRNKGNFPGRFSGRQFSNSRSEMNVSTLELGDSALYLCASAAGVPSIVGYTFGSGTRLTVV.

This chain links TRBV29-1 with TRBJ1-2, with TRBD1 as a possible D gene (6 bases). The germline V gene has CDR1 SQVTM and CDR2 ANQGSEA. This CDR3 has 12 residues. Trimming stripped 1 base from V and 6 bases from J, with 9 bases between. The CDR3 reads CSVEGRGHGYTF. The CDR3 DNA is TGCAGCGTTGAAGGCAGGGGCCATGGCTACACCTTC. The variable domain in full, completed from reference TRBV29-1 and TRBJ1-2, reads SAVISQKPSRDICQRGTSLTIQCQVDSQVTMMFWYRQQPGQSLTLIATANQGSEATYESGFVIDKFPISRPNLTFSTLTVSNMSPEDSSIYLCSVEGRGHGYTFGSGTRLTVV.

This clonotype was seen at least ten times. The chain uses TRBV12-3 or TRBV12-4 and TRBJ1-6; perhaps TRBD1 as D (5 bases). This CDR3 region has 13 residues. V dropped 5 bases and J dropped 8 bases, with 10 bases sitting between them. The CDR3 DNA follows: TGTGCCAGCAGTCGGGACCGCTATTCACCCCTCCACTTT. Translated, it gives CASSRDRYSPLHF.

The chain combines TRBV15 with TRBJ2-7; 10 nucleotides line up with TRBD2. This CDR3 region has 15 residues. Germline values: CDR1 LNHNV, CDR2 YYDKDF (reference sequence). V was pared by 5 bases and J by 5 bases, with 9 bases of the junction left unmatched. As DNA, the CDR3 is TGTGCCACCAGCGTTGACGCCGGGACTAGCGACGAGCAGTACTTC. Translation gives CATSVDAGTSDEQYF.

This clonotype was seen at least ten times. V usage is TRBV15 and J usage is TRBJ1-3; tentative D call: TRBD1 (5 bases). V dropped 4 bases and J dropped 0 bases, with 13 bases sitting between them. CDR3 length: 16 residues. Germline values: CDR1 LNHNV, CDR2 YYDKDF (reference sequence). CDR3 in DNA: TGTGCCACCAGCACACCCGGGACCCTCTCTGGAAACACCATATATTTT. It specifies CATSTPGTLSGNTIYF.

The rearrangement uses TRBV7-9 and TRBJ1-2; D gene unclear. In germline, CDR1 is SEHNR, CDR2 FQNEAQ (reference sequence). Trimming left V 6 bases short and J 1 base short, with 12 bases between. The CDR3 runs 14 residues. The CDR3 reads CASRAAGNNYGYTF. For the CDR3, the DNA is TGTGCCAGCAGGGCCGCCGGGAATAACTATGGCTACACCTTC.

This clonotype occurred many times. The chain's CDR3 is CASSTLNENTEAFF. CDR3 nucleotide sequence: TGTGCCAGTAGTACCCTGAACGAGAACACTGAAGCTTTCTTT. The chain employs TRBV19 and TRBJ1-1; no firm D call. Germline V lookup: CDR1 LNHDA, CDR2 SQIVND (reference sequence). Trimming left V 4 bases short and J 1 base short, with 10 bases between. The CDR3 is 14 amino acids. The whole variable domain, remainder taken from reference TRBV19 and TRBJ1-1, is DGGITQSPKYLFRKEGQNVTLSCEQNLNHDAMYWYRQDPGQGLRLIYYSQIVNDFQKGDIAEGYSVSREKKESFPLTVTSAQKNPTAFYLCASSTLNENTEAFFGQGTRLTVV.

This rearrangement joins TRBV2 to TRBJ2-6; no reliable D call. CDR3 size: 11 residues. Germline-derived CDR1 and CDR2 are SNHLY and FYNNEI. The V end was cut by 4 bases, the J end by 12 bases, with 7 bases between. CDR3 protein: CASSADTVLTF. For the CDR3, the DNA is TGTGCCAGCAGTGCCGACACCGTCCTGACTTTC.

Many counts were recorded for this clonotype. The V and J genes are TRBV2 and TRBJ2-2; D remains unclear. The V end was cut by 4 bases, the J end by 1 base, with 10 bases between. Germline V lookup: CDR1 SNHLY, CDR2 FYNNEI. This CDR3 comprises 15 residues. The CDR3 here is CASSGILRNTGELFF. The DNA of the CDR3 is TGTGCCAGCAGTGGCATCCTGAGGAACACCGGGGAGCTGTTTTTT.

This chain connects TRBV10-3 to TRBJ2-7; 9 nucleotides line up with TRBD1. The V gene end was trimmed by 6 bases and the J gene end by 3 bases; junction bases not matched to a gene: 9. Looked up from germline, CDR1 is ENHRY and CDR2 is SYGVKD. This CDR3 comprises 15 residues. This chain's CDR3 is CAIRGAGTGNYEQYF. The CDR3 DNA follows: TGTGCCATCAGGGGAGCCGGGACAGGGAACTACGAGCAGTACTTC.

This clonotype was recorded many times. CDR3 sequence reads: CASSFGTENYGYTF. The CDR3 DNA is TGTGCCAGCAGCTTTGGGACGGAGAACTATGGCTACACCTTC. The rearrangement links TRBV7-2 to TRBJ1-2, with D possibly matching TRBD1 (5 bases). Trimming took off 3 bases at V and 2 bases at J, with 10 bases between the two ends. Germline CDR1 reads SGHTA; CDR2 reads FQGNSA. The CDR3 has 14 amino acids.

This rearrangement joins TRBV29-1 to TRBJ1-3; D is possibly TRBD1 (5 bases). The CDR3 is 11 amino acids. The V gene's germline CDR1 is SQVTM and CDR2 ANQGSEA. The CDR3 region is CRDPGRNTIYF. In nucleotides, the CDR3 is TGCAGGGATCCAGGGAGGAACACCATATATTTT. The complete variable domain, with remaining parts taken from reference TRBV29-1 and TRBJ1-3, reads SAVISQKPSRDICQRGTSLTIQCQVDSQVTMMFWYRQQPGQSLTLIATANQGSEATYESGFVIDKFPISRPNLTFSTLTVSNMSPEDSSIYLCRDPGRNTIYFGEGSWLTVV.

This clonotype was detected only once. The junction departs from germline at one end; a sequencing error may be responsible. This chain uses TRBV2 with TRBJ1-5, with D possibly TRBD1 on 5 matching bases. This CDR3 is 11 amino acids long. Germline assignment: CDR1 SNHLY and CDR2 FYNNEI. CDR3 nucleotides: TGTGCCAGCAGTCGCACGAGGACACGGGATTTT. This sequence encodes CASSRTRTRDF.

V is TRBV2 and J is TRBJ2-6; tentatively, D is TRBD1 or TRBD2 (6 bases each). Germline CDR1 SNHLY, CDR2 FYNNEI. This CDR3 is built from 13 residues. V was clipped by 6 bases and J by 11 bases, with 14 bases between them. This CDR3 reads CASRKEGTYVLTF. The CDR3 DNA sequence: TGTGCCAGCAGGAAGGAGGGGACATACGTCCTGACTTTC.

The sample holds many counts of this clonotype. The J gene is TRBJ1-2, the V gene TRBV10-1; TRBD1 might be the D (6 bases). The CDR3 sequence is 12 residues long. CDR1 WNHNN and CDR2 SYGVQD come from the germline V gene (reference sequence). Trimming shortened V by 3 bases and J by 7 bases, and 9 bases separated the two germline ends. The CDR3 nucleotides read TGCGCCAGCAGTGACGCAGGGGTTGGCTACACCTTC. The encoded protein is CASSDAGVGYTF.